The clone carrying this T cell receptor (beta chain) was seen just once. V was trimmed by 5 bases and J by 7 bases, leaving 5 bases between them. Germline values: CDR1 MNHEY, CDR2 SMNVEV (reference sequence). The CDR3 totals 11 residues. The data derive from a study of T cell responses to AZD1222 COVID-19 vaccine. The method was immunoSEQ multiplex PCR; TCRdb's version includes in-frame clones alone and lacks a portion of them. The sample yields 65,000 to 75,000 clones, 65% to 90% seen once. The chain couples TRBV27 to TRBJ2-2; D uncertain. Source: peripheral blood, taken on day 0 of AZD1222 vaccination. This TCR derives from an adult in good health. The CDR3 nucleotides are TGTGCCAGCAGTGCCTACGGGGAGCTGTTTTTT. Its translation: CASSAYGELFF.